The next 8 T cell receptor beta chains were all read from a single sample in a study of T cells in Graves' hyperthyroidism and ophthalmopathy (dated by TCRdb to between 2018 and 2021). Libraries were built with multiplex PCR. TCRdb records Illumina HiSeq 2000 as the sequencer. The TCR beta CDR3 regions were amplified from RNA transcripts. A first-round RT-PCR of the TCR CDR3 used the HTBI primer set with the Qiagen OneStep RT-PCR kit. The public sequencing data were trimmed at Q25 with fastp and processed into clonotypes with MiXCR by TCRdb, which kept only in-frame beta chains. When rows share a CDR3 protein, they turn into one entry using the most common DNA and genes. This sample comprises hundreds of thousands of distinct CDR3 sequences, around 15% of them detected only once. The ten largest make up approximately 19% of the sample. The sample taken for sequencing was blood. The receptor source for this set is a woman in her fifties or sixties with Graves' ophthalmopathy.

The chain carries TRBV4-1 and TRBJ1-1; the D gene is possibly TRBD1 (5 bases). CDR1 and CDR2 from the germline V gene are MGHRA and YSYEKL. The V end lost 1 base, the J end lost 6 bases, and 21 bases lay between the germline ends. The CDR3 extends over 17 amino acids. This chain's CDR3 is CASSQASARGGASEAFF. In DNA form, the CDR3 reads TGCGCCAGCAGCCAAGCGTCAGCCCGCGGCGGGGCCTCTGAAGCTTTCTTT.

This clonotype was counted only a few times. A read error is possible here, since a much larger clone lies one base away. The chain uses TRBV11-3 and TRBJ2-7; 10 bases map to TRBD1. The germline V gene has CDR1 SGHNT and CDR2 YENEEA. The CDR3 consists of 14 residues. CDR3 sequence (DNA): TGTGCCAGCAGCATACGACAGGGGGCTCGAGAGCGGTACTTC. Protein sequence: CASSIRQGARERYF.

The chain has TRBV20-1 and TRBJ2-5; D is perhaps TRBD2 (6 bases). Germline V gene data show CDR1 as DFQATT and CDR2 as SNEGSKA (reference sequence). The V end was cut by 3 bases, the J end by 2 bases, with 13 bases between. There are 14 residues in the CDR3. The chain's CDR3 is CSARPGVRQETQYF. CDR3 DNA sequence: TGCAGTGCTAGGCCGGGGGTAAGGCAAGAGACCCAGTACTTC.

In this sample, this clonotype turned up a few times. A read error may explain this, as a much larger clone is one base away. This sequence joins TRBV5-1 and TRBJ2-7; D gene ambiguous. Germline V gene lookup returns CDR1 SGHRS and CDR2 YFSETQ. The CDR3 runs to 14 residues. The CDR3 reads CASSFGSPSYERYF. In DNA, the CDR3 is TGCGCCAGCAGCTTCGGGTCACCCTCCTACGAGCGGTACTTC.

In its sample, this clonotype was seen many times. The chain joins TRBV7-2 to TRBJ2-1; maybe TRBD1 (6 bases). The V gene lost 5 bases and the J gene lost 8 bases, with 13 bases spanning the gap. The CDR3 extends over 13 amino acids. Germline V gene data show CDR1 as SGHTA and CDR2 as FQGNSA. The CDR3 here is CASSQQGGDEQFF. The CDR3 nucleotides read TGTGCCAGCAGCCAACAGGGTGGAGATGAGCAGTTCTTC.

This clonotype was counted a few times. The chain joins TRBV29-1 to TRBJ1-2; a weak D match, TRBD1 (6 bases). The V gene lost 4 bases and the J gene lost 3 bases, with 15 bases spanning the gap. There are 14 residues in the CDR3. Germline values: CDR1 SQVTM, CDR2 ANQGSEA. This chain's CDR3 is CSVVPQGPDYGYTF. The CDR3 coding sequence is TGCAGCGTTGTACCACAGGGACCGGACTATGGCTACACCTTC. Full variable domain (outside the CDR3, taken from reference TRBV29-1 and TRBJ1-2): SAVISQKPSRDICQRGTSLTIQCQVDSQVTMMFWYRQQPGQSLTLIATANQGSEATYESGFVIDKFPISRPNLTFSTLTVSNMSPEDSSIYLCSVVPQGPDYGYTFGSGTRLTVV.

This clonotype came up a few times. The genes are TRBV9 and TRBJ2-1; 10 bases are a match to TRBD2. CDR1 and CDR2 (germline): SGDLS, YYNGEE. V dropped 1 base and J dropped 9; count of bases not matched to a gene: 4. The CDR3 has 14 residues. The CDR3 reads CASSVLAGASEQFF. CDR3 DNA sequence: TGTGCCAGCAGCGTACTAGCGGGAGCGAGTGAGCAGTTCTTC.

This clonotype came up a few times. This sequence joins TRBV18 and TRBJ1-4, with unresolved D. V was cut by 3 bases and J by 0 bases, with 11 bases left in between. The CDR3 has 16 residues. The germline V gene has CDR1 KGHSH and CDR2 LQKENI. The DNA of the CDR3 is TGTGCCAGCTCACCGGTTGGCGGATCAACTAATGAAAAACTGTTTTTT. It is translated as CASSPVGGSTNEKLFF. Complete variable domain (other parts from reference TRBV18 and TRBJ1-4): NAGVMQNPRHLVRRRGQEARLRCSPMKGHSHVYWYRQLPEEGLKFMVYLQKENIIDESGMPKERFSAEFPKEGPSILRIQQVVRGDSAAYFCASSPVGGSTNEKLFFGSGTQLSVL.